This T cell receptor (beta chain) is from a study of a mutant IDH1 vaccine in newly diagnosed glioma. Overall study context: The sex distribution of treated patients was around 62% male and 37.5% female, with a mean age of around 43 years. Participants attended visit V12, the safety follow-up, at week 35, and then attended visit V13 at week 47. Earlier therapy was either radiotherapy, temozolomide, or both, and most got both.

Time point here: week 47, end of study. A 20-mer mutant IDH1 peptide at 300 ug was injected subcutaneously with topical imiquimod. Vaccination of patients was performed eight times, in weeks 1, 3, 5, 7, 11, 15, 19 and 23. Germline V CDR1 and CDR2: SGHRS, YFSETQ. The CDR3 length is 15 residues. The germline V and J ends were trimmed by 0 bases and 0 bases, with 7 bases remaining between them. As regards this clone: Its antigen is currently unknown.

The assay was immunoSEQ multiplex PCR, and TCRdb's table has in-frame clones only and misses some. This table holds around 26,000 clones, more than 75% found once. The chain employs TRBV5-1 and TRBJ1-5; no clear D gene. The material was PBMCs, obtained from a glioma patient whose treatment included an IDH1 peptide vaccine. The receptor comes from a man aged 40-49 years with glioma. Some clones in this sample may be carry-over from other donors' samples. The CDR3 is CASSLGTDSNQPQHF. DNA for the CDR3: TGCGCCAGCAGCTTGGGTACAGATAGCAATCAGCCCCAGCATTTT. Complete variable domain (other parts from reference TRBV5-1 and TRBJ1-5): KAGVTQTPRYLIKTRGQQVTLSCSPISGHRSVSWYQQTPGQGLQFLFEYFSETQRNKGNFPGRFSGRQFSNSRSEMNVSTLELGDSALYLCASSLGTDSNQPQHFGDGTRLSIL.